The 10 T cell receptor beta chains below all came from one sample that was sequenced in a study of regulatory T cells in long-lasting Graves disease. Stated time point: newly diagnosed GD, antithyroid drugs for less than 3 months. PBMCs were the source of the RNA used for TCR sequencing. Arm-PCR of CDR3 regions with iRepertoire HTBI primers generated TCR beta libraries. One entry per CDR3 protein results from TCRdb running MiXCR on the multiplex PCR reads. The repertoire holds 350,000 to 450,000 distinct CDR3 sequences, with approximately 16% as singletons. These same records also appear under a second study, on T cells in Graves' hyperthyroidism and ophthalmopathy.

Specimen: peripheral blood mononuclear cells (PBMCs), collected at new diagnosis, from a patient treated with antithyroid drugs. The receptors were gathered from a man aged 40-49 years with Graves disease.

The genes are TRBV29-1 and TRBJ2-1, with a possible D match to TRBD1 (5 bases). With 3 bases removed from V and 3 bases from J, the gap between germline ends came to 15 bases. CDR1 and CDR2 from the germline V gene are SQVTM and ANQGSEA. This CDR3 comprises 15 residues. For the CDR3, the DNA is TGCAGCGTTGAGGGTAGGGGTACTCGCTACAATGAGCAGTTCTTC. Translating gives CSVEGRGTRYNEQFF.

V usage is TRBV4-1 and J usage is TRBJ1-6, with 7 bases lining up with TRBD1. The CDR3 contains 17 residues. Germline CDR1 reads MGHRA; CDR2 reads YSYEKL. With V trimmed by 0 bases and J by 14 bases, 16 bases remained unmatched. CDR3 DNA: TGCGCCAGCAGCCAAGAACTTGAGACAGGGCGTGGGTGGGCCCTCCACTTT. Translation: CASSQELETGRGWALHF.

This clonotype turned up a few times. The V gene is TRBV9, the J gene TRBJ1-2; no clear D. Deletions cut 4 bases from V and 5 bases from J, with 12 bases between. From germline, CDR1 is SGDLS and CDR2 YYNGEE. The CDR3 consists of 13 residues. The CDR3 here is CASSPRMEYGYTF. The DNA for the CDR3 is TGTGCCAGCAGCCCCCGGATGGAGTATGGCTACACCTTC.

This clonotype was seen many times. The chain couples TRBV7-9 to TRBJ2-7, with D perhaps assigned TRBD1 or TRBD2 (5 bases each). This CDR3 has 14 residues. V was shortened by 5 bases and J by 4 bases, with 15 bases between the two germline ends. In germline, CDR1 is SEHNR, CDR2 FQNEAQ (reference sequence). CDR3 bases: TGTGCCAGCAGCGCCCCCGGGACCTTGTACGAGCAGTACTTC. Its protein is CASSAPGTLYEQYF.

This clonotype came up many times. The chain is built from TRBV27 and TRBJ2-7; 11 bases are a match to TRBD2. With V trimmed by 1 base and J by 7 bases, 6 bases remained unmatched. In germline, CDR1 is MNHEY, CDR2 SMNVEV (reference sequence). The CDR3 covers 15 residues. This chain's CDR3 is CASSLFSGGALEQYF. CDR3 in DNA: TGTGCCAGCAGTTTATTTAGCGGGGGGGCGCTTGAGCAGTACTTC.

CDR3 sequence reads: CASSTALGRQVEAFF. CDR3 sequence (DNA): TGTGCCAGCAGCACCGCTCTCGGCCGGCAGGTGGAAGCTTTCTTT. This chain connects TRBV7-9 to TRBJ1-1; the D is unclear. Germline CDR1 reads SEHNR; CDR2 reads FQNEAQ (reference sequence). This CDR3 comprises 15 residues. V lost 5 bases, J lost 8 bases, and 21 bases lay in between.

The gene calls are TRBV20-1 and TRBJ2-7; 10 nucleotides match TRBD2. The V and J ends lost 1 base and 0 bases, in that order; junction bases with no gene match: 3. Germline CDR1 DFQATT, CDR2 SNEGSKA (reference sequence). The CDR3 consists of 15 residues. Written as DNA, the CDR3 is TGCAGTGCTAGAGGTAGCGGGGGGTTCTCCTACGAGCAGTACTTC. It encodes CSARGSGGFSYEQYF.

This clonotype was counted at least ten times. This sequence joins TRBV5-1 and TRBJ2-3; D unclear. In germline, CDR1 is SGHRS, CDR2 YFSETQ. V was shortened by 5 bases and J by 4 bases, with 14 bases between the two germline ends. This CDR3 has 14 amino acids. The CDR3 sequence: CASRSGPRADTQYF. The CDR3 DNA follows: TGCGCCAGCAGATCCGGGCCCAGAGCAGATACGCAGTATTTT. Combining the CDR3 with reference TRBV5-1 and TRBJ2-3 gives the whole variable domain KAGVTQTPRYLIKTRGQQVTLSCSPISGHRSVSWYQQTPGQGLQFLFEYFSETQRNKGNFPGRFSGRQFSNSRSEMNVSTLELGDSALYLCASRSGPRADTQYFGPGTRLTVL.

The table lists this clonotype with many counts. V usage is TRBV7-8 and J usage is TRBJ2-1; 7 nucleotides agree with TRBD2. V was pared by 5 bases and J by 0 bases, with 4 bases of the junction left unmatched. The CDR3 loop spans 15 amino acids. Germline CDR1 SGHVS, CDR2 FQNEAQ. The CDR3 region is CASSLLASSYNEQFF. CDR3 coding DNA: TGTGCCAGCAGCCTACTAGCGAGCTCCTACAATGAGCAGTTCTTC. Supplemented by reference TRBV7-8 and TRBJ2-1, the full variable domain reads GAGVSQSPRYKVAKRGQDVALRCDPISGHVSLFWYQQALGQGPEFLTYFQNEAQLDKSGLPSDRFFAERPEGSVSTLKIQRTQQEDSAVYLCASSLLASSYNEQFFGPGTRLTVL.

This clonotype was seen repeatedly, ten times or more. The chain carries TRBV18 and TRBJ1-5; 8 nucleotides match TRBD1. This CDR3 is built from 13 residues. Germline assignment: CDR1 KGHSH and CDR2 LQKENI. The J segment lost 5 bases and the V segment lost 4 bases, leaving 1 base of the junction unmatched. CDR3 coding DNA: TGTGCCAGCTCACTACAGGGGGATCAGCCCCAGCATTTT. Residues: CASSLQGDQPQHF.